The 24 T cell receptor beta chains presented below share a single source sample, sequenced in a study of blood T cell repertoires in COVID-19 (dated by TCRdb to 2019 to 2021). Receptor amplification or capture employed the immunoSEQ multiplex PCR assay. The immuneACCESS repertoire file appears here via TCRdb, limited to in-frame rearrangements. These files lack a portion of the clones; in checked studies, under half of the deficit traces to unresolved V genes, and the cause of the others is not known. The sample table shows some 210,000 clones, and about 76% are seen once. The ten biggest clones cover 8.9% of the sample. Sequenced input: PBMCs or T cells enriched from blood (not recorded which). The receptors originated from a woman in her forties or fifties with acute COVID-19.

The chain combines TRBV19 with TRBJ1-2; 8 positions agree with TRBD1. Germline CDR1 reads LNHDA; CDR2 reads SQIVND (reference sequence). J lost 7 bases, V lost 6 bases, and 10 bases had no gene match. The CDR3 loop spans 14 amino acids. The CDR3 region is CASRSTGGQFGYTF. DNA of the CDR3: TGTGCCAGTAGGTCTACAGGGGGGCAGTTTGGCTACACCTTC. The entire variable domain, with the rest obtained from reference TRBV19 and TRBJ1-2, is as follows: DGGITQSPKYLFRKEGQNVTLSCEQNLNHDAMYWYRQDPGQGLRLIYYSQIVNDFQKGDIAEGYSVSREKKESFPLTVTSAQKNPTAFYLCASRSTGGQFGYTFGSGTRLTVV.

This rearrangement joins TRBV19 to TRBJ1-1; tentatively, D is TRBD1 (5 bases). Trimming took 3 bases from V and 0 from J, leaving 11 bases between them. Germline loops: CDR1 LNHDA, CDR2 SQIVND (reference sequence). CDR3 size: 15 residues. The CDR3 DNA reads as TGTGCCAGTAGTATGGCAGGGATCATGAACACTGAAGCTTTCTTT. Its translation: CASSMAGIMNTEAFF.

The chain joins TRBV5-1 to TRBJ1-2; a weak D match, TRBD1 (6 bases). Germline assignment: CDR1 SGHRS and CDR2 YFSETQ. CDR3 length: 13 residues. Trimming stripped 5 bases from V and 2 bases from J, with 10 bases between. The CDR3 reads CASSPGVNYGYTF. In DNA form, the CDR3 reads TGCGCCAGCAGTCCAGGGGTCAACTATGGCTACACCTTC.

The chain has TRBV5-4 and TRBJ2-1; 9 positions agree with TRBD2. The CDR3 is made up of 16 amino acids. J was trimmed by 8 bases and V by 0 bases; bases with no gene match: 9. Germline V CDR1 and CDR2: SGHNT, YYREEE (reference sequence). The DNA of the CDR3 is TGTGCCAGCAGCTTGGCCTGGTCTAGCGGGACGTATGAGCAGTTCTTC. This sequence encodes CASSLAWSSGTYEQFF.

This rearrangement joins TRBV19 to TRBJ2-7, with 15 bases aligning to TRBD2. Germline loops: CDR1 LNHDA, CDR2 SQIVND (reference sequence). The CDR3 length is 15 residues. Trimming took 3 bases from V and 6 from J; bases not matched to a gene: 3. CDR3 nucleotide sequence: TGTGCCAGTAGTATGGGACTAGCGGGAGGTGGCGAGCAGTACTTC. It translates to CASSMGLAGGGEQYF.

This clone was counted between two and nine times. The V gene is TRBV5-5, the J gene TRBJ2-5; 8 positions match TRBD2. V lost 6 bases to trimming and J lost 5 bases; unmatched junction nucleotides: 9. The germline V gene encodes CDR1 SGHKS and CDR2 YYEKEE (reference sequence). The CDR3 extends over 14 amino acids. CDR3 region: CASTSGGVRETQYF. CDR3 DNA sequence: TGTGCCAGCACCTCGGGAGGGGTGAGGGAGACCCAGTACTTC.

This chain uses TRBV24-1 with TRBJ2-1; 9 bases are shared with TRBD2. J gave up 1 base and V 10 bases, and 10 bases lay outside the gene matches. Germline loops: CDR1 KGHDR, CDR2 SFDVKD. This CDR3 is 16 amino acids long. The DNA for the CDR3 is TGTGCCACTCCGACGCAGCGGGAGGAGTCCTACAATGAGCAGTTCTTC. Translating gives CATPTQREESYNEQFF.

The DNA of the CDR3 is TGCGCCAGCAGCGCAGGGACACTTCAAACCTCTGGGGCCAACGTCCTGACTTTC. As protein: CASSAGTLQTSGANVLTF. The chain has TRBV5-1 and TRBJ2-6, with D perhaps TRBD1 (6 bases). From germline, CDR1 is SGHRS and CDR2 YFSETQ. Between the trimmed V and J ends, which lost 4 bases and 0 bases, there was a span of 17 bases. This CDR3 is 18 amino acids long.

The rearrangement links TRBV28 to TRBJ2-2; 7 positions match TRBD1. After removal of 6 bases from V and 3 bases from J, the junction contained 7 bases not matched to a gene. The CDR3 consists of 15 residues. Germline V gene lookup returns CDR1 MDHEN and CDR2 SYDVKM. The CDR3 sequence is CASRKPGQHTGELFF. CDR3 coding DNA: TGTGCCAGCAGAAAACCGGGACAGCACACCGGGGAGCTGTTTTTT.

The chain links TRBV5-1 to TRBJ2-7, with 7 bases that match TRBD1. The length of the CDR3 is 14 residues. J gave up 2 bases and V 1 base, and 3 bases lay outside the gene matches. Germline lookup yields CDR1 SGHRS and CDR2 YFSETQ. This CDR3 is CASSLQQGPYEQYF. Here the CDR3 DNA reads TGCGCCAGCAGCTTGCAACAGGGGCCCTACGAGCAGTACTTC.

This chain connects TRBV5-1 to TRBJ2-5; 7 bases fit TRBD1. V lost 3 bases and J lost 1; bases outside the gene matches: 3. Per germline, CDR1 SGHRS and CDR2 YFSETQ. The CDR3 contains 14 residues. The CDR3 loop is CASSSGQPQETQYF. The DNA for the CDR3 is TGCGCCAGCAGCTCGGGACAGCCCCAAGAGACCCAGTACTTC.

This chain links TRBV11-3 with TRBJ2-2; the D gene is possibly TRBD2 (6 bases). CDR1 SGHNT and CDR2 YENEEA come from the germline V gene. Trimming shortened V by 5 bases and J by 0 bases, and 10 bases separated the two germline ends. This CDR3 has 15 residues. The CDR3 region is CASSDGGPNTGELFF. The CDR3 region has the DNA TGTGCCAGCAGCGACGGGGGTCCGAACACCGGGGAGCTGTTTTTT.

Remarks on this clone: One junction end disagrees with the germline gene, perhaps due to a read error. V is TRBV7-9 and J is TRBJ2-7; D might be TRBD1 (8 bases). The CDR3 extends over 13 amino acids. Germline lookup yields CDR1 SEHNR and CDR2 FQNEAQ (reference sequence). CDR3 sequence: CASSLGGEGQADF. DNA for the CDR3: TGTGCCAGCAGCTTAGGTGGGGAGGGACAGGCCGACTTC.

The chain combines TRBV24-1 with TRBJ2-3; D is unclear. The germline V and J ends were trimmed by 11 bases and 4 bases, with 9 bases remaining between them. Germline V gene data show CDR1 as KGHDR and CDR2 as SFDVKD. There are 11 residues in the CDR3. CDR3 bases: TGTGCCATTCCTCCTCCAGATACGCAGTATTTT. This encodes CAIPPPDTQYF.

This clone was seen a handful of times. This chain links TRBV15 with TRBJ1-3; possibly TRBD1 for D (6 bases). CDR3 length: 15 residues. V gave up 1 base and J gave up 3 bases, with 10 bases separating them. CDR1 is LNHNV, CDR2 YYDKDF, per germline (reference sequence). The DNA for the CDR3 is TGTGCCACCAGCAGAGGACAGGCGGGTGGAAACACCATATATTTT. Amino acids: CATSRGQAGGNTIYF.

The chain links TRBV2 to TRBJ1-1; D is unresolved. V lost 6 bases and J lost 0, with 14 bases in between. CDR1 SNHLY and CDR2 FYNNEI come from the germline V gene. The CDR3 sequence is 15 residues long. CDR3 sequence (DNA): TGTGCCAGCAGCTCGGTTCTTCCCTTGAACACTGAAGCTTTCTTT. Its translation: CASSSVLPLNTEAFF. The full variable domain, completed using reference TRBV2 and TRBJ1-1, is EPEVTQTPSHQVTQMGQEVILRCVPISNHLYFYWYRQILGQKVEFLVSFYNNEISEKSEIFDDQFSVERPDGSNFTLKIRSTKLEDSAMYFCASSSVLPLNTEAFFGQGTRLTVV.

The rearrangement links TRBV28 to TRBJ1-5; D perhaps matches TRBD1 (6 bases). The germline V gene has CDR1 MDHEN and CDR2 SYDVKM. V was cut by 2 bases and J by 2 bases, with 10 bases left in between. This CDR3 contains 15 residues. The CDR3 protein is CASSLGGAGNQPQHF. CDR3 nucleotide sequence: TGTGCCAGCAGTTTAGGGGGGGCCGGCAATCAGCCCCAGCATTTT.

This clone was counted a few times. A single base separates this from a much larger clone, so it may be a read error. Within the sample, other DNA sequences also encode this same CDR3. The genes are TRBV15 and TRBJ2-3; D possibly corresponds to TRBD2 (7 bases). Germline V gives CDR1 LNHNV, CDR2 YYDKDF (reference sequence). CDR3 length equals 20 residues. The V end lost 0 bases, the J end lost 4 bases, and 26 bases lay between the germline ends. CDR3 residues: CATSRDPGAVGGGVPDTQYF. In DNA, the CDR3 is TGTGCCACCAGCAGAGATCCGGGGGCGGTGGGCGGGGGAGTCCCAGATACGCAGTATTTT.

The chain carries TRBV4-3 and TRBJ2-1, with TRBD2 identical over 13 bases. Germline V gene sequence: CDR1 LGHNA, CDR2 YSLEER. The CDR3 is 19 amino acids. Losses at the gene ends were 1 base for V and 6 bases for J; bases not matched to a gene: 12. CDR3 residues: CASSQVLTSGRAGGNEQFF. The CDR3 bases are TGCGCCAGCAGCCAAGTCCTAACTAGCGGGAGGGCCGGGGGCAATGAGCAGTTCTTC.

The V and J genes are TRBV2 and TRBJ2-4, with TRBD1 matching over 9 bases. In germline, CDR1 is SNHLY, CDR2 FYNNEI. With 7 bases clipped from V and 2 bases from J, the junction kept 6 bases outside the gene matches. The CDR3 contains 15 residues. CDR3: CASMGQGITKNIQYF. For the CDR3, the DNA is TGTGCCAGCATGGGACAGGGAATAACCAAAAACATTCAGTACTTC.

In the case of this clone: Distinct nucleotide sequences in the sample also encode this CDR3. The gene calls are TRBV9 and TRBJ2-5; D is possibly TRBD2 (5 bases). Deletions cut 0 bases from V and 0 bases from J, with 9 bases between. CDR1 and CDR2 from the germline V gene are SGDLS and YYNGEE. CDR3 size: 15 residues. This CDR3 is CASSVGGSNQETQYF. The DNA for the CDR3 is TGTGCCAGCAGCGTAGGAGGGTCCAACCAAGAGACCCAGTACTTC.

For this clone: The same CDR3 also results from other DNA sequences found in this sample. V is TRBV18 and J is TRBJ1-1, with D possibly TRBD1 on 6 matching bases. The germline V gene has CDR1 KGHSH and CDR2 LQKENI. The CDR3 is made up of 13 amino acids. V gave up 4 bases and J gave up 1 base, with 7 bases separating them. The DNA for the CDR3 is TGTGCCAGCTCACAACAGGGGAACACTGAAGCTTTCTTT. Its protein is CASSQQGNTEAFF.

The rearrangement joins TRBV2 to TRBJ1-5; a possible D gene is TRBD1 (6 bases). Trimming cost V 3 bases and J 7 bases, with 13 bases left between them. Germline CDR1 reads SNHLY; CDR2 reads FYNNEI. This CDR3 is 14 amino acids long. Here the CDR3 DNA reads TGTGCCAGCAGTGATGGGTTGGGGGCGCAGCCCCAGCATTTT. This gives the protein CASSDGLGAQPQHF.

V gene TRBV2 combines with J gene TRBJ2-7; 8 positions match TRBD1. The CDR3 totals 15 residues. V was clipped by 6 bases and J by 3 bases; unmatched bases: 10. CDR1 is SNHLY, CDR2 FYNNEI, per germline. CDR3 nucleotides: TGTGCCAGCAGCTCGGACAGGGTTACATACTACGAGCAGTACTTC. Protein product: CASSSDRVTYYEQYF. The variable domain in full, with the rest retrieved from reference TRBV2 and TRBJ2-7, is EPEVTQTPSHQVTQMGQEVILRCVPISNHLYFYWYRQILGQKVEFLVSFYNNEISEKSEIFDDQFSVERPDGSNFTLKIRSTKLEDSAMYFCASSSDRVTYYEQYFGPGTRLTVT.